A selection of T cell receptor beta chains follows, all from one sample in a study of blood T cell repertoires in COVID-19. Measured with immunoSEQ multiplex PCR; TCRdb has only the in-frame clones, and not every one. The data contain fewer than 80,000 clones, about 93% of them singletons. The specimen sequenced was peripheral blood. The receptor set was obtained from a human donor in a cohort sampled during active COVID-19. Both conserved end residues are part of each CDR3. Part of the rows lack a size; the others show once, few, many or a class for expanded clones.

TRBJ2-5	14	TRBV27	NA	CASSLQGRMGTQYF
TRBJ2-5	13	TRBV3-1/TRBV3-2	NA	CASSPRDRETQYF
TRBJ1-5	16	TRBV4-1	NA	CASSQGLETGNQPQHF
TRBJ2-3	15	TRBV6-5	once	CASSQDRGSTDTQYF
TRBJ1-3	17	TRBV18	NA	CASSPPGIQGSGNTIYF
TRBJ1-5	14	TRBV30	NA	CAWSGPFSNQPQHF
TRBJ1-2	15	TRBV24-1	NA	CATSSRQGVAYGYTF
TRBJ1-3	14	TRBV5-1	NA	CASSLASSGNTIYF
TRBJ2-3	13	TRBV29-1	NA	CSVHGQATDTQYF
TRBJ2-5	14	TRBV5-6	NA	CASSSRGLVETQYF
TRBJ2-2	15	TRBV5-1	NA	CATKPGQGAVGELFF
TRBJ1-1	14	TRBV5-1	NA	CASSPGGVNTEAFF
TRBJ2-2	16	TRBV7-8	NA	CASSLEAGFITGELFF
TRBJ1-5	13	TRBV12-3/TRBV12-4	NA	CASSFRGNQPQHF
TRBJ1-6	13	TRBV19	NA	CASQDLDNSPLHF
TRBJ1-5	17	TRBV5-6	NA	CASSSYRGYTPNQPQHF
TRBJ2-7	14	TRBV21-1	NA	CASSPRDKDYEQYF
TRBJ2-3	18	TRBV18	NA	CASSRGTSGGLSPDTQYF
TRBJ2-1	16	TRBV5-4	NA	CASSFPTGVSYNEQFF
TRBJ1-1	13	TRBV28	few	CASSLKRNTEAFF
TRBJ1-2	15	TRBV3-1/TRBV3-2	NA	CASSPAAGANYGYTF
TRBJ2-3	16	TRBV7-2	NA	CASSNRLAGGHNTQYF
TRBJ1-1	14	TRBV20-1	NA	CSAGVQGARTEAFF
TRBJ1-1	15	TRBV7-9	NA	CASSWGTGGNTEAFF
TRBJ1-2	14	TRBV3-1/TRBV3-2	NA	CASSQDVASYGYTF
TRBJ2-1	19	TRBV3-1/TRBV3-2	NA	CASSQPPGLAGGLYNEQFF
TRBJ2-5	13	TRBV9	NA	CASSVGGQETQYF
TRBJ2-2	14	TRBV30	NA	CAWRSVGGHGELFF
TRBJ2-7	11	TRBV19	NA	CASIGGHEQYF
TRBJ2-3	16	TRBV6-4	NA	CASSAGTSGSTDTQYF
TRBJ2-3	13	TRBV6-9	NA	CASSPDRGDTQYF
TRBJ2-1	15	TRBV5-5	NA	CASSLMGGSYNEQFF
TRBJ2-3	14	TRBV5-1	NA	CASSLMGGARTQYF
TRBJ1-4	14	TRBV27	NA	CASSLVRGNEKLFF
TRBJ2-3	15	TRBV6-6	NA	CASSPGGAHADTQYF
TRBJ1-6	15	TRBV7-2	NA	CASSGQVQGNSPLHF
TRBJ1-2	13	TRBV10-3	once	CAISGQEDYGYTF
TRBJ1-6	16	TRBV9	medium-sized	CASSESGSSYNSPLHF
TRBJ2-5	12	TRBV24-1	NA	CATATSGETQYF
TRBJ2-1	11	TRBV2	NA	CASGLNNEQFF
TRBJ1-2	14	TRBV9	NA	CASSVLGQEYGYTF
TRBJ2-7	14	TRBV4-1	NA	CASSTGTGVYEQYF
TRBJ1-2	12	TRBV12-3/TRBV12-4	NA	CASSFPRAGYTF
TRBJ1-2	13	TRBV7-9	NA	CASSAGTGYGYTF
TRBJ2-4	12	TRBV18	NA	CASSPRGDTQYF
TRBJ2-5	12	TRBV12-3/TRBV12-4	NA	CASGTARETQYF
TRBJ2-3	14	TRBV5-1	NA	CASSLWGGGDTQYF
TRBJ2-5	15	TRBV2	NA	CASNEGRTIQETQYF